These T cell receptor beta chains were read from a single sample in a study of graft-versus-host responses after intestinal transplantation. The data were produced by immunoSEQ multiplex PCR, yet TCRdb's version contains in-frame clones alone and is incomplete. Of more than 15,000 clones in the sample, roughly 80% were seen once. The sample consisted of ileum tissue, taken around 470 days after intestinal transplant. The source is a human patient who received an intestinal transplant, so some T cells may come from the graft donor. Each CDR3 is given without its conserved first and last residue. Size values are once, few and many counts, or a class for expanded clones, and some rows have none.

>TRBJ2-3|few|TRBV27
ASSSLGGGDTQY
>TRBJ2-2|-|TRBV14
ASSLQVHLANTGELF
>TRBJ1-1|-|TRBV4-1
ASSQGYLNTEAF
>TRBJ2-5|-|TRBV18
ASSQSLAGGTGQETQY
>TRBJ1-6|-|TRBV2
ASSPSWPLH
>TRBJ1-3|-|TRBV9
ASSWGEATILSSGNTIY
>TRBJ1-1|-|TRBV9
ASSVGQGLNTEAF
>TRBJ1-3|few|TRBV6-5
ASSYLDEPSGNTIY
>TRBJ1-1|-|TRBV5-1
ASSVDRGGLAF
>TRBJ1-5|-|TRBV7-9
ASSSHHGTGGGSNQPQH
>TRBJ1-3|-|TRBV4-1
ASSQMRGQRASGNTIY
>TRBJ2-3|-|TRBV6-4
ASSEGGATDTQY
>TRBJ1-2|-|TRBV10-3
AISESALVPGYGYT
>TRBJ2-1|once|TRBV29-1
SVGTGHNEQF
>TRBJ1-6|-|TRBV2
ASSAQRNSPLH
>TRBJ2-3|-|TRBV5-6
ASSPTLPTDTQY
>TRBJ2-2|-|TRBV10-3
AISSTGNANTGELF
>TRBJ2-7|-|TRBV4-1
ASSQEEGAGGYEQY
>TRBJ1-3|-|TRBV21-1
ASSKGDLGLGGNTIY
>TRBJ2-5|-|TRBV18
ASSPGTGGRETQY
>TRBJ2-7|-|TRBV2
ASSEGNRAGEQY
>TRBJ2-5|-|TRBV4-2
ASSQDYGGGQETQY
>TRBJ2-2|-|TRBV6-5
ASSRQTTGELF
>TRBJ1-5|-|TRBV5-8
ASSPGQGKSNQPQH
>TRBJ1-4|-|TRBV6-5
ASSYIQAEKLF
>TRBJ1-1|-|TRBV4-1
ASSQDWGTEAF
>TRBJ2-3|-|TRBV19
ASSIGRGLKDTQY
>-|-|TRBV7-2
ASSRRGQGSYEQY
>TRBJ2-1|-|TRBV7-3
ASSLTPGPYNEQF
>TRBJ1-3|-|TRBV10-3
AISESQGTPPGNTIY
>TRBJ2-6|-|TRBV7-7
ASSSGSGANVLT
>TRBJ2-3|-|TRBV28
ASSHELAARDTQY
>TRBJ1-3|-|TRBV4-3
ASSLQGGAGNTIY
>TRBJ2-5|-|TRBV11-2
ASSSLARGVEETQY
>TRBJ2-2|-|TRBV13
ASSLGLANTGELF
>TRBJ1-3|once|TRBV10-1
ASSESGQKNHSGNTIY
>TRBJ2-5|-|TRBV14
ASSQDGTPQETQY
>TRBJ2-3|-|TRBV7-2
ASSLVGRGVGADTQY
>TRBJ1-5|-|TRBV19
ASSIGTGESIQPQH
>TRBJ2-7|-|TRBV11-2
ASSVSGGSYEQY
>TRBJ1-4|few|TRBV7-9
ASSTASATNEKLF
>TRBJ1-1|-|TRBV28
ASRGVLDTEAF
>TRBJ2-1|-|TRBV7-2
ASSFSGRHNNEQF
>TRBJ1-6|-|TRBV6-6
ASRIGTYNSPLH
>TRBJ2-3|-|TRBV21-1
ATPGHCANTQY
>TRBJ2-2|-|TRBV7-6
ASSLGGAPGELF
>TRBJ2-2|-|TRBV9
ASSVGGRLTGELF
>TRBJ2-1|once|TRBV7-9
ASSLAGGNEQF
>TRBJ1-2|-|TRBV18
ASSPEWGQAMIYTNYGYT
>TRBJ2-7|-|TRBV7-9
ASSPLDSYEQY
>TRBJ2-7|-|TRBV18
ASSPPRASYEQY